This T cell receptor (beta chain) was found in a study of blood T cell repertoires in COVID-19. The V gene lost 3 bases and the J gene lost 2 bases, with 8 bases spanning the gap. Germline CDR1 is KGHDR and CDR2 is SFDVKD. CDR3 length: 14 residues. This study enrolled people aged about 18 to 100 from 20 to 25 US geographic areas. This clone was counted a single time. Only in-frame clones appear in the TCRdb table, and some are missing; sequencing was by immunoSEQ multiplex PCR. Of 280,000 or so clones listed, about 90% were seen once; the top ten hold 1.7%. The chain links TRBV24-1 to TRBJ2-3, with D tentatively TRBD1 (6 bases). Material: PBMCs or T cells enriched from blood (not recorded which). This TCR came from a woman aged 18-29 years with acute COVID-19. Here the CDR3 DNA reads TGTGCCACCAGTGATGGGGGCATCACAGATACGCAGTATTTT. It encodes CATSDGGITDTQYF.